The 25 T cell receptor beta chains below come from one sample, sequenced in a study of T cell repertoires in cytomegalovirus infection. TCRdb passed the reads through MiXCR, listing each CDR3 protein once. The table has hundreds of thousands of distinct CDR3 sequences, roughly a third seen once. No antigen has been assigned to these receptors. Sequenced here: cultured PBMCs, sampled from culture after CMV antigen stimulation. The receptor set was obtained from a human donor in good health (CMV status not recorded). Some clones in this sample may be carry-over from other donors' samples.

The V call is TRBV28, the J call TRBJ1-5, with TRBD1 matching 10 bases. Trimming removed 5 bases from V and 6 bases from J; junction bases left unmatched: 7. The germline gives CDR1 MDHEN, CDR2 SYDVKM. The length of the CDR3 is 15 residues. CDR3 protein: CASSPGTGVIQPQHF. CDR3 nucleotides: TGTGCCAGCAGTCCCGGGACAGGGGTTATTCAGCCCCAGCATTTT.

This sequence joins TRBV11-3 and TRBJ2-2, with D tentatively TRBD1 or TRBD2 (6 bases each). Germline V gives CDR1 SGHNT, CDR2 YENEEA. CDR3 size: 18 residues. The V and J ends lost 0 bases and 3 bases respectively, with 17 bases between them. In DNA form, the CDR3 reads TGTGCCAGCAGCTTAGATCAAGGGGGGAGTGCGTACACCGGGGAGCTGTTTTTT. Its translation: CASSLDQGGSAYTGELFF.

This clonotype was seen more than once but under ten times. The CDR3 DNA reads as TGCAGTGCCCGCGACGGGAAGGGTGGGACCGGGGAGCTGTTTTTT. It is translated as CSARDGKGGTGELFF. The chain has TRBV20-1 and TRBJ2-2; a weak D match, TRBD2 (5 bases). The V end was cut by 6 bases, the J end by 5 bases, with 19 bases between. Germline V gene sequence: CDR1 DFQATT, CDR2 SNEGSKA (reference sequence). There are 15 residues in the CDR3.

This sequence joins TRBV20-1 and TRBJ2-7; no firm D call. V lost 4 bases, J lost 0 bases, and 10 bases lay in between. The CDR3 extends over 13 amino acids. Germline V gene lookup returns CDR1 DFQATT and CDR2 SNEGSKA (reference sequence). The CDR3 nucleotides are TGCAGTGCTATAACGAGCTACTCCTACGAGCAGTACTTC. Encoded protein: CSAITSYSYEQYF.

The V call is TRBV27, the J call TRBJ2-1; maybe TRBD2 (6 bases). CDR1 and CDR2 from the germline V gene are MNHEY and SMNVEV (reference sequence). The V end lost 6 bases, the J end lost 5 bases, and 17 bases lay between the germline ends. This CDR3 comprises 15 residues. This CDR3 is CASRRLGEGNNEQFF. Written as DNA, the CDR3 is TGTGCCAGCAGAAGACTAGGAGAAGGTAACAATGAGCAGTTCTTC.

CDR3 amino acids: CSARDPSGIPEQFF. The DNA for the CDR3 is TGCAGTGCTAGAGATCCGTCCGGGATCCCTGAGCAGTTCTTC. The chain is built from TRBV20-1 and TRBJ2-1; D might be TRBD2 (5 bases). The germline V gene has CDR1 DFQATT and CDR2 SNEGSKA (reference sequence). Between the trimmed V and J ends, which lost 0 bases and 9 bases, there was a span of 15 bases. This CDR3 has 14 amino acids.

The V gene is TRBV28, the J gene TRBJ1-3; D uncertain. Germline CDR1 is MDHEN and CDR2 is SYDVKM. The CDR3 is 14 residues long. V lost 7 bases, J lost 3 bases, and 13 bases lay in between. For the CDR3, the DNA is TGTGCCAGCACCCCGGGGTATTTTGGAAACACCATATATTTT. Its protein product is CASTPGYFGNTIYF.

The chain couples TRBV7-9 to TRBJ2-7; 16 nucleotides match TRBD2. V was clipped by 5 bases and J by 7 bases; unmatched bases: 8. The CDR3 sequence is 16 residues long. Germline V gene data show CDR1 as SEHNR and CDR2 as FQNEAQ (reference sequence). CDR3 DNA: TGTGCCAGCAGCGACCTGGGACTAGCGGGAGGGCGGGAGCAGTACGTC. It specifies CASSDLGLAGGREQYV.

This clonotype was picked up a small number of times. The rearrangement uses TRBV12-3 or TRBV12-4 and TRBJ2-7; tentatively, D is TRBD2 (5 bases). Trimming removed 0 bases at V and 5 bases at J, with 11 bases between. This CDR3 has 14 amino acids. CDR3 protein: CASSLAGSRDEQYF. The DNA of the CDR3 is TGTGCCAGCAGTTTAGCGGGGAGTCGCGACGAGCAGTACTTC.

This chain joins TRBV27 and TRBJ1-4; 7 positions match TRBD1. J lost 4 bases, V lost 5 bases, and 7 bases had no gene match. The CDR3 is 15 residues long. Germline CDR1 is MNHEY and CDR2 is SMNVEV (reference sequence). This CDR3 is CASSPTGRINEKLFF. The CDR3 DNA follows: TGTGCCAGCAGTCCGACAGGGCGGATTAATGAAAAACTGTTTTTT.

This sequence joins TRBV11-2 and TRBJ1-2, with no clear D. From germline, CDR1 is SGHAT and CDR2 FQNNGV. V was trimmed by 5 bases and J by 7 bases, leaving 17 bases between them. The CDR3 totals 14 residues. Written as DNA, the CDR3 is TGTGCCAGCAGCCCGCAAAATTCGGGGTTTGGCTACACCTTC. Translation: CASSPQNSGFGYTF.

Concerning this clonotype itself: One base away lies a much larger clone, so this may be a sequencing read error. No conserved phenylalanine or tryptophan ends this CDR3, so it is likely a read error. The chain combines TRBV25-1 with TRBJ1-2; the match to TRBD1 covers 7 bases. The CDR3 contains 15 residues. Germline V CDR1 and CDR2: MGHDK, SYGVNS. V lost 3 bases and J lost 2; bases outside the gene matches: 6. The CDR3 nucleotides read TGTGCCAGCAGTGACACGAGACAGGGCAACTATGGCTACACCCTC. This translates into CASSDTRQGNYGYTL.

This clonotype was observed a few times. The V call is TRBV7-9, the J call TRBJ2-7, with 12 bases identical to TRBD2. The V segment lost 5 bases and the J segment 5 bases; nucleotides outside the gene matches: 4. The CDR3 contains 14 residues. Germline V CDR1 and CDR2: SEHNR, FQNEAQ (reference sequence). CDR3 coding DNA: TGTGCCAGCAGCCGACTAGCGGGAGTCGACGAGCAGTACTTC. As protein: CASSRLAGVDEQYF.

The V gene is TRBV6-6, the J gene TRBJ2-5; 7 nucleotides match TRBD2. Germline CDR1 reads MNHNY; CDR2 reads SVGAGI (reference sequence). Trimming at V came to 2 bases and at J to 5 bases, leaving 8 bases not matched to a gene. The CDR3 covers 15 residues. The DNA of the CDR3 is TGTGCCAGCAGTTACGAAGGGGCGGGAGTTGAGACCCAGTACTTC. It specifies CASSYEGAGVETQYF.

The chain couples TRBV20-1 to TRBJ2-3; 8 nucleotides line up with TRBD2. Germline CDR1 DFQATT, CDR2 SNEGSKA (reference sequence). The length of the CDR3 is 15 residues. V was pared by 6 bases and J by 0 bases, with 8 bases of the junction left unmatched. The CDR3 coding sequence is TGCAGTGCCACCGAAGCTAGCGGGAGCACAGATACGCAGTATTTT. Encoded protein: CSATEASGSTDTQYF.

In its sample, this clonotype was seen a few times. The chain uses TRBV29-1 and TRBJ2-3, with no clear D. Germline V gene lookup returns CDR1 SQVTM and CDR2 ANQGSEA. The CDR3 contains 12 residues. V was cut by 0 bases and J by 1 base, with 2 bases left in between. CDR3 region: CSVEDRTDTQYF. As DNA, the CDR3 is TGCAGCGTTGAAGACCGCACAGATACGCAGTATTTT.

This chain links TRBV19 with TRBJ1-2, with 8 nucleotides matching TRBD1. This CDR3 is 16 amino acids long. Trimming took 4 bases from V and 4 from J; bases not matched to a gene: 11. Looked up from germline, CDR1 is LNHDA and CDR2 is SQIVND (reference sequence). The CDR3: CASSSLGDRLFYGYTF. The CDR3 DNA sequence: TGTGCCAGTAGTAGTCTCGGGGACAGGCTTTTCTATGGCTACACCTTC.

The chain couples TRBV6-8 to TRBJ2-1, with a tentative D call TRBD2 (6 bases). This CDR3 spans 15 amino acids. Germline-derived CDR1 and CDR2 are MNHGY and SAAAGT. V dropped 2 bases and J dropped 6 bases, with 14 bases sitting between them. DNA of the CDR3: TGTGCCAGCAGTTACAATGTGGGAGGAGTCAATGAGCAGTTCTTC. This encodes CASSYNVGGVNEQFF.

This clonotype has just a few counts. The CDR3 region is CASSVAPGLMNTEAFF. CDR3 nucleotide sequence: TGTGCCAGCAGCGTAGCCCCAGGGCTAATGAACACTGAAGCTTTCTTT. The chain employs TRBV9 and TRBJ1-1, with D perhaps TRBD1 (5 bases). Looked up from germline, CDR1 is SGDLS and CDR2 is YYNGEE. The V end lost 0 bases, the J end lost 0 bases, and 12 bases lay between the germline ends. CDR3 length: 16 residues.

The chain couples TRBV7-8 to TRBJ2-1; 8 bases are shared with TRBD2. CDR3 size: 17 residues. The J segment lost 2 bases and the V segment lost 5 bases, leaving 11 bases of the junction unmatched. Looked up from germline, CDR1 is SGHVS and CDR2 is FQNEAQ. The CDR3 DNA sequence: TGTGCCAGCAGCCCCCGTTGGAGCGGGAGTGCCTACAATGAGCAGTTCTTC. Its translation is CASSPRWSGSAYNEQFF.

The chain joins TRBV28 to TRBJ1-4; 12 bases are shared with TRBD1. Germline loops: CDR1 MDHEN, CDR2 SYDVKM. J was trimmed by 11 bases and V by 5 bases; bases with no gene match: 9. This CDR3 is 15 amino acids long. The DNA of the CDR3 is TGTGCCAGCAGTCCTCCGGGACAGGGGGCCGGGAAACTGTTTTTT. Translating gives CASSPPGQGAGKLFF.

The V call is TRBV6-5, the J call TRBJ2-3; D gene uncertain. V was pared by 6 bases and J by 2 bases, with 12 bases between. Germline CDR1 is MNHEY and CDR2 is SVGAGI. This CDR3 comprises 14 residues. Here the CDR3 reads CASSRPPNTDTQYF. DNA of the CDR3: TGTGCCAGCAGCAGACCGCCCAACACAGATACGCAGTATTTT.

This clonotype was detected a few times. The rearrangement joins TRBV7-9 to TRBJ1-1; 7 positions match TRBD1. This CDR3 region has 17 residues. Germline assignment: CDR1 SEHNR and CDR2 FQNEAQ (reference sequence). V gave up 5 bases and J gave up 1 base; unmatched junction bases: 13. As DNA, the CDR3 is TGTGCCAGCAGCAACACCAGGGGGACCTTTTCGAACACTGAAGCTTTCTTT. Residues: CASSNTRGTFSNTEAFF.

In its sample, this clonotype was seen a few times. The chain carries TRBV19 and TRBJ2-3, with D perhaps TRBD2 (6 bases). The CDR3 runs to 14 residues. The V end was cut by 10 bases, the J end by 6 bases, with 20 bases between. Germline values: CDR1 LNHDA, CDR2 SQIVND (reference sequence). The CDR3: CATTGTFLGDTQYF. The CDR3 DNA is TGTGCCACCACCGGGACTTTCCTAGGGGATACGCAGTATTTT.

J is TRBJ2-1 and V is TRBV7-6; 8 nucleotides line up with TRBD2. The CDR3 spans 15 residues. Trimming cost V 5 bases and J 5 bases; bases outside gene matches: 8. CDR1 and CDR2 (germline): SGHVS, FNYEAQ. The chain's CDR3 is CASSLTSGENNEQFF. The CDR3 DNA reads TGTGCCAGCAGCCTAACTAGCGGAGAGAACAATGAGCAGTTCTTC.